The source of this TCR beta chain is a study of blood T cell repertoires in COVID-19. The table came from immunoSEQ multiplex PCR; TCRdb's copy has only in-frame clones and leaves some out. Among 45,000 to 55,000 clones listed, about 78% were seen once. Trimming at V came to 1 base and at J to 7 bases, leaving 6 bases not matched to a gene. Germline values: CDR1 LNHDA, CDR2 SQIVND (reference sequence). The CDR3 loop spans 14 amino acids. This chain connects TRBV19 to TRBJ1-2; TRBD1 agrees at 7 bases. The sequence derives from a woman aged 50 to 65 with acute COVID-19. Specimen: PBMCs or T cells enriched from blood (not recorded which). CDR3 residues: CASSIGKGAGGYTF. CDR3 DNA sequence: TGTGCCAGTAGTATAGGGAAGGGGGCTGGTGGCTACACCTTC. The entire variable domain, with the rest obtained from reference TRBV19 and TRBJ1-2, is as follows: DGGITQSPKYLFRKEGQNVTLSCEQNLNHDAMYWYRQDPGQGLRLIYYSQIVNDFQKGDIAEGYSVSREKKESFPLTVTSAQKNPTAFYLCASSIGKGAGGYTFGSGTRLTVV.